This entry lists 26 T cell receptor beta chains sequenced from one sample in a study of cytomegalovirus exposure and HLA in healthy donors. Primers for the PCR totalled 60 Vbeta and 13 Jbeta. Sequencing was performed with immunoSEQ multiplex PCR; in TCRdb, only in-frame clones are kept and a portion is missing. The table includes approximately 190,000 clones, roughly 80% detected once. Sample: PBMCs. These receptors were obtained from a man aged 50 to 59 in good health and CMV-seronegative.

The sample holds one count of this clone. This chain uses TRBV4-1 with TRBJ2-5; 9 bases align to TRBD2. Germline V lookup: CDR1 MGHRA, CDR2 YSYEKL. The CDR3 consists of 19 residues. Trimming cost V 4 bases and J 2 bases; bases outside gene matches: 17. The CDR3: CASSLERASGAPGQETQYF. The CDR3 bases are TGCGCCAGCAGCCTGGAGCGGGCTAGCGGGGCCCCGGGGCAAGAGACCCAGTACTTC.

The chain has TRBV5-1 and TRBJ2-1, with D possibly TRBD2 on 5 matching bases. Germline V gene lookup returns CDR1 SGHRS and CDR2 YFSETQ. V gave up 4 bases and J gave up 1 base, with 18 bases separating them. The CDR3 loop spans 17 amino acids. CDR3 in DNA: TGCGCCAGCAGCGCGTCCCGGGGTGGAGGATCCTACAATGAGCAGTTCTTC. As protein: CASSASRGGGSYNEQFF.

The chain uses TRBV7-2 and TRBJ2-3; 11 nucleotides agree with TRBD1. Germline CDR1 is SGHTA and CDR2 is FQGNSA. CDR3 length equals 15 residues. V was pared by 5 bases and J by 4 bases, with 5 bases of the junction left unmatched. CDR3 in amino acids: CASSPRTGGADTQYF. For the CDR3, the DNA is TGTGCCAGCAGCCCGAGGACAGGGGGCGCAGATACGCAGTATTTT.

The chain has TRBV13 and TRBJ2-1; 10 bases are shared with TRBD2. The CDR3 contains 17 residues. Germline V gene data show CDR1 as PRHDT and CDR2 as FYEKMQ (reference sequence). With V trimmed by 5 bases and J by 9 bases, 16 bases remained unmatched. The CDR3 sequence: CASSLYSERGGRSEQFF. CDR3 nucleotide sequence: TGTGCCAGCAGCCTATACTCAGAGCGGGGGGGAAGGAGTGAGCAGTTCTTC. The full variable domain, completed using reference TRBV13 and TRBJ2-1, is AAGVIQSPRHLIKEKRETATLKCYPIPRHDTVYWYQQGPGQDPQFLISFYEKMQSDKGSIPDRFSAQQFSDYHSELNMSSLELGDSALYFCASSLYSERGGRSEQFFGPGTRLTVL.

The V and J genes are TRBV19 and TRBJ1-2, with 8 bases identical to TRBD1. This CDR3 comprises 14 residues. With V trimmed by 6 bases and J by 7 bases, 10 bases remained unmatched. Germline V gene sequence: CDR1 LNHDA, CDR2 SQIVND (reference sequence). The CDR3 reads CASSWTGSRLGYTF. As DNA, the CDR3 is TGTGCCAGTAGCTGGACAGGGAGCCGTCTTGGCTACACCTTC.

As for this clone: At one boundary the junction diverges from the germline segment, which might be a read error. This chain joins TRBV7-9 and TRBJ1-4; no definite D call. CDR1 and CDR2 (germline): SEHNR, FQNEAQ (reference sequence). The CDR3 length is 18 residues. CDR3 bases: TGTTCCAGCAGCTTAGTGTTCGGCGGGAATTTTGCTAATGAAAAACTGTTTTTT. Translating it yields CSSSLVFGGNFANEKLFF.

The rearrangement uses TRBV7-3 and TRBJ1-1; no clear D gene. This CDR3 has 12 amino acids. V was trimmed by 8 bases and J by 5 bases, leaving 12 bases between them. The germline gives CDR1 SGHTA, CDR2 FQGTGA. The chain's CDR3 is CASGSRETEAFF. The CDR3 nucleotides are TGTGCCAGCGGTTCGAGGGAGACTGAAGCTTTCTTT.

V is TRBV13 and J is TRBJ2-5; D unclear. This CDR3 contains 13 residues. Germline assignment: CDR1 PRHDT and CDR2 FYEKMQ (reference sequence). The V end was cut by 5 bases, the J end by 2 bases, with 9 bases between. CDR3 region: CASSPPGQETQYF. As DNA, the CDR3 is TGTGCCAGCAGCCCTCCGGGTCAAGAGACCCAGTACTTC.

The chain links TRBV5-5 to TRBJ2-7, with 10 bases fitting TRBD2. After removal of 5 bases from V and 1 base from J, the junction contained 6 bases not matched to a gene. The germline CDR1 and CDR2 sequences are SGHKS and YYEKEE (reference sequence). The CDR3 covers 15 residues. CDR3 DNA sequence: TGTGCCAGCAGGTTTACTAGCGGGGTATCCTACGAGCAGTACTTC. Encoded protein: CASRFTSGVSYEQYF.

This clone was counted between two and nine times. The chain recombines TRBV29-1 with TRBJ1-2; 8 nucleotides match TRBD1. CDR1 is SQVTM, CDR2 ANQGSEA, per germline. This CDR3 has 14 amino acids. V was clipped by 3 bases and J by 3 bases; unmatched bases: 6. The CDR3 spells CSVEGQARDYGYTF. CDR3 sequence (DNA): TGCAGCGTTGAGGGACAGGCCAGAGACTATGGCTACACCTTC.

This clone was seen only a few times. The chain combines TRBV29-1 with TRBJ2-5, with 10 bases that match TRBD2. CDR1 SQVTM and CDR2 ANQGSEA come from the germline V gene. Trimming at V came to 0 bases and at J to 5 bases, leaving 12 bases not matched to a gene. The CDR3 is 17 amino acids. The CDR3 DNA sequence: TGCAGCGTTGAAGATACCCTAGCGGGGGTTATAGGGGAGACCCAGTACTTC. Translating gives CSVEDTLAGVIGETQYF.

This clone was observed a few times. Compared with germline, one end of the junction differs, possibly owing to a read error. This chain uses TRBV7-9 with TRBJ2-1; 7 bases match TRBD1. From germline, CDR1 is SEHNR and CDR2 FQNEAQ (reference sequence). This CDR3 spans 13 amino acids. CDR3 protein: CSSSLLVQGEQFF. The CDR3 coding sequence is TGTTCCAGCAGCTTATTAGTACAGGGGGAGCAGTTCTTC.

The chain employs TRBV7-2 and TRBJ2-7; 14 nucleotides match TRBD2. The CDR3 has 15 residues. Germline V CDR1 and CDR2: SGHTA, FQGNSA. The V segment lost 9 bases and the J segment 2 bases; nucleotides outside the gene matches: 6. The chain's CDR3 is CASHPGLAGAYEQYF. CDR3 DNA: TGTGCCAGTCATCCGGGACTAGCGGGGGCCTACGAGCAGTACTTC.

This clone appeared a few times. This sequence joins TRBV6-6 and TRBJ1-2; D gene unclear. Germline loops: CDR1 MNHNY, CDR2 SVGAGI (reference sequence). The CDR3 runs 14 residues. Trimming left V 2 bases short and J 8 bases short, with 15 bases between. This chain's CDR3 is CASSYGSGVQGYTF. DNA for the CDR3: TGTGCCAGCAGTTACGGGAGTGGGGTTCAGGGCTACACCTTC.

This sequence joins TRBV18 and TRBJ2-4; weak D call: TRBD1 (5 bases). Trimming shortened V by 3 bases and J by 2 bases, and 14 bases separated the two germline ends. Per germline, CDR1 KGHSH and CDR2 LQKENI. The CDR3 sequence is 16 residues long. Here the CDR3 reads CASSPPAGLSKNIQYF. In nucleotides, the CDR3 is TGTGCCAGCTCACCCCCAGCAGGGCTATCCAAAAACATTCAGTACTTC.

The chain is built from TRBV19 and TRBJ2-1; D possibly corresponds to TRBD2 (6 bases). V dropped 6 bases and J dropped 4 bases, with 13 bases sitting between them. In germline, CDR1 is LNHDA, CDR2 SQIVND (reference sequence). The CDR3 extends over 14 amino acids. The CDR3 DNA sequence: TGTGCCAGTAGGCCCGGTGGAGGGTACAATGAGCAGTTCTTC. As protein: CASRPGGGYNEQFF.

The chain combines TRBV16 with TRBJ2-3, with D hard to call. The germline V and J ends were trimmed by 2 bases and 1 base, with 10 bases remaining between them. This CDR3 has 15 residues. Germline V CDR1 and CDR2: KGHSY, FQNENV. CDR3 nucleotides: TGTGCCAGCAGCCAAAGTCCACTTGGCACAGATACGCAGTATTTT. Protein: CASSQSPLGTDTQYF.

This clone was detected once. The rearrangement joins TRBV7-8 to TRBJ1-2; a weak D match, TRBD1 (5 bases). Trimming stripped 5 bases from V and 0 bases from J, with 13 bases between. Germline assignment: CDR1 SGHVS and CDR2 FQNEAQ. This CDR3 is built from 15 residues. DNA for the CDR3: TGTGCCAGCAGCCCCCGGGCAGGGTCTAACTATGGCTACACCTTC. Protein: CASSPRAGSNYGYTF. The whole variable domain, remainder taken from reference TRBV7-8 and TRBJ1-2, is GAGVSQSPRYKVAKRGQDVALRCDPISGHVSLFWYQQALGQGPEFLTYFQNEAQLDKSGLPSDRFFAERPEGSVSTLKIQRTQQEDSAVYLCASSPRAGSNYGYTFGSGTRLTVV.

The chain combines TRBV18 with TRBJ2-7; 7 nucleotides align to TRBD1. The CDR3 extends over 15 amino acids. Losses at the gene ends were 3 bases for V and 6 bases for J; bases not matched to a gene: 11. From germline, CDR1 is KGHSH and CDR2 LQKENI. The CDR3 DNA reads TGTGCCAGCTCACCCTTCCCGCACGGACAGGTCGAGCAGTACTTC. This encodes CASSPFPHGQVEQYF. Complete variable domain (other parts from reference TRBV18 and TRBJ2-7): NAGVMQNPRHLVRRRGQEARLRCSPMKGHSHVYWYRQLPEEGLKFMVYLQKENIIDESGMPKERFSAEFPKEGPSILRIQQVVRGDSAAYFCASSPFPHGQVEQYFGPGTRLTVT.

This clone was seen just once. The rearrangement uses TRBV5-4 and TRBJ1-1; D perhaps matches TRBD1 (5 bases). This CDR3 has 15 amino acids. The ends were cut back, 0 bases at V and 9 bases at J, with 18 bases in the middle. The germline V gene encodes CDR1 SGHNT and CDR2 YYREEE (reference sequence). The DNA of the CDR3 is TGTGCCAGCAGCTTGGTGGGACTGGCCGGCGCGAAAGCTTTCTTT. Its protein is CASSLVGLAGAKAFF.

This clone has a handful of counts. The chain carries TRBV10-3 and TRBJ1-5; 9 nucleotides align to TRBD1. The CDR3 consists of 13 residues. CDR1 ENHRY and CDR2 SYGVKD come from the germline V gene. With V trimmed by 10 bases and J by 4 bases, 5 bases remained unmatched. The CDR3 here is CATVGQGNQPQHF. In nucleotides, the CDR3 is TGTGCCACCGTAGGACAGGGGAATCAGCCCCAGCATTTT.

The gene calls are TRBV7-9 and TRBJ1-3, with D possibly TRBD1 on 6 matching bases. V lost 8 bases and J lost 0, with 17 bases in between. This CDR3 spans 16 amino acids. CDR1 SEHNR and CDR2 FQNEAQ come from the germline V gene (reference sequence). The CDR3 protein is CASGPDSVYSGNTIYF. The CDR3 nucleotides are TGTGCCAGCGGGCCGGACAGCGTATACTCTGGAAACACCATATATTTT.

A word on this clone: A read error may account for a junction end that differs from germline. The J gene is TRBJ2-3, the V gene TRBV7-9; 14 bases are shared with TRBD2. CDR1 and CDR2 (germline): SEHNR, FQNEAQ (reference sequence). The CDR3 covers 18 residues. CDR3 region: CATSGLAGGLSYPDTQYF. The CDR3 nucleotides read TGTGCCACCAGCGGACTAGCGGGGGGCCTCTCCTACCCGGATACGCAGTATTTT.

This clone was observed a handful of times. The chain is built from TRBV4-3 and TRBJ1-2, with 7 positions matching TRBD1. Germline loops: CDR1 LGHNA, CDR2 YSLEER. The CDR3 loop spans 16 amino acids. Unmatched junction bases numbered 4, after V lost 0 bases and J lost 0 bases. In DNA, the CDR3 is TGCGCCAGCAGCCAAGAGGCCAGGGGGACTAACTATGGCTACACCTTC. Its protein product is CASSQEARGTNYGYTF.

The chain couples TRBV7-8 to TRBJ1-4; the D is unclear. The CDR3 runs 15 residues. Germline V gives CDR1 SGHVS, CDR2 FQNEAQ. The germline V and J ends were trimmed by 0 bases and 7 bases, with 12 bases remaining between them. The DNA for the CDR3 is TGTGCCAGCAGCTTAGCCGTGCGTAACCGTGAAAAACTGTTTTTT. Its protein is CASSLAVRNREKLFF.

The rearrangement links TRBV20-1 to TRBJ1-2; D unresolved. V was cut by 7 bases and J by 8 bases, with 14 bases left in between. The CDR3 is 11 amino acids. Germline values: CDR1 DFQATT, CDR2 SNEGSKA (reference sequence). This CDR3 is CSGAQRQGYTF. The CDR3 DNA follows: TGCAGTGGTGCTCAGCGTCAGGGCTACACCTTC.